This entry lists 13 T cell receptor beta chains sequenced from one sample in a study of control samples from healthy donors and cancer patients. The repertoire was sequenced with immunoSEQ multiplex PCR; TCRdb's copy has only in-frame clones and lacks some. The data contain about 120,000 clones, 75% to 95% of them singletons. Sequencing was done on a sample of blood. These receptor sequences come from a man aged 35-49 years in good health.

This clone occurred once. V gene TRBV10-2 combines with J gene TRBJ2-1; D possibly matches TRBD1 or TRBD2 (6 bases each). Trimming removed 4 bases from V and 3 bases from J, with 13 bases in between. The CDR3 sequence is 15 residues long. From germline, CDR1 is WSHSY and CDR2 SAAADI. This CDR3 reads CASSGGGYNYNEQFF. For the CDR3, the DNA is TGCGCCAGCAGTGGAGGGGGGTACAACTACAATGAGCAGTTCTTC.

This clone was counted a single time. The rearrangement uses TRBV6-2 or TRBV6-3 and TRBJ2-7; D call uncertain. CDR1 is MNHEY, CDR2 SVGEGT, per germline. Trimming left V 5 bases short and J 4 bases short, with 6 bases between. The CDR3 is 11 amino acids. The CDR3 protein is CASSNRYEQYF. DNA of the CDR3: TGTGCCAGCAGTAACCGATACGAGCAGTACTTC.

J is TRBJ2-7 and V is TRBV20-1; 7 nucleotides align to TRBD1. CDR1 and CDR2 from the germline V gene are DFQATT and SNEGSKA (reference sequence). The CDR3 contains 11 residues. V dropped 6 bases and J dropped 6; count of bases not matched to a gene: 5. The DNA of the CDR3 is TGCAGTGCCCAACAGGGGCTCGAGCAGTACTTC. It is translated as CSAQQGLEQYF.

This chain links TRBV27 with TRBJ1-1; D gene unclear. The CDR3 is 15 residues long. Germline CDR1 reads MNHEY; CDR2 reads SMNVEV (reference sequence). The V gene lost 0 bases and the J gene lost 1 base, with 9 bases spanning the gap. This CDR3 reads CASSLSVPSNTEAFF. The CDR3 DNA sequence: TGTGCCAGCAGTTTATCGGTACCCTCGAACACTGAAGCTTTCTTT.

V gene TRBV2 combines with J gene TRBJ1-3, with no clear D. V dropped 4 bases and J dropped 0 bases, with 4 bases sitting between them. Germline lookup yields CDR1 SNHLY and CDR2 FYNNEI. The CDR3 loop spans 13 amino acids. The CDR3: CASSGVSGNTIYF. DNA for the CDR3: TGTGCCAGCAGTGGGGTCTCTGGAAACACCATATATTTT.

V and J are TRBV5-1 and TRBJ2-1, with 7 bases identical to TRBD2. Trimming at V came to 4 bases and at J to 2 bases, leaving 3 bases not matched to a gene. This CDR3 region has 14 residues. Germline-derived CDR1 and CDR2 are SGHRS and YFSETQ. CDR3: CASSLGLTYNEQFF. As DNA, the CDR3 is TGCGCCAGCAGCCTGGGACTAACCTACAATGAGCAGTTCTTC. Full variable domain (remainder filled in from reference TRBV5-1 and TRBJ2-1): KAGVTQTPRYLIKTRGQQVTLSCSPISGHRSVSWYQQTPGQGLQFLFEYFSETQRNKGNFPGRFSGRQFSNSRSEMNVSTLELGDSALYLCASSLGLTYNEQFFGPGTRLTVL.

This clone was detected only a few times. J is TRBJ1-6 and V is TRBV7-9; D ambiguous. CDR1 is SEHNR and CDR2 is FQNEAQ in the germline V gene (reference sequence). Trimming removed 5 bases from V and 7 bases from J, with 18 bases in between. The CDR3 is 16 amino acids. CDR3 in amino acids: CASSPPGSSNNSPLHF. CDR3 nucleotides: TGTGCCAGCAGCCCGCCGGGAAGCTCCAACAATTCACCCCTCCACTTT. Full variable domain (remainder filled in from reference TRBV7-9 and TRBJ1-6): DTGVSQNPRHKITKRGQNVTFRCDPISEHNRLYWYRQTLGQGPEFLTYFQNEAQLEKSRLLSDRFSAERPKGSFSTLEIQRTEQGDSAMYLCASSPPGSSNNSPLHFGNGTRLTVT.

The table lists this clone with a few counts. The chain uses TRBV5-1 and TRBJ1-1; 8 bases agree with TRBD1. The CDR3 is 15 amino acids. Trimming at V came to 2 bases and at J to 2 bases, leaving 5 bases not matched to a gene. The germline gives CDR1 SGHRS, CDR2 YFSETQ. In nucleotides, the CDR3 is TGCGCCAGCAGCTTAACCGGGACAGGTAACACTGAAGCTTTCTTT. Residues: CASSLTGTGNTEAFF.

The chain uses TRBV30 and TRBJ2-1, with D tentatively TRBD1 or TRBD2 (5 bases each). The CDR3 is 11 residues long. Trimming cost V 5 bases and J 15 bases, with 17 bases left between them. Germline V gene sequence: CDR1 GTSNPN, CDR2 SVGIG (reference sequence). Here the CDR3 reads CAWATPGRRFF. The CDR3 DNA reads TGTGCCTGGGCTACTCCGGGACGTCGGTTCTTC.

The chain recombines TRBV27 with TRBJ2-5; D not resolved. In germline, CDR1 is MNHEY, CDR2 SMNVEV (reference sequence). The CDR3 runs 13 residues. The V gene lost 6 bases and the J gene lost 0 bases, with 8 bases spanning the gap. The CDR3 sequence: CASSPKYQETQYF. CDR3 DNA: TGTGCCAGCAGCCCAAAGTACCAAGAGACCCAGTACTTC.

The gene calls are TRBV10-2 and TRBJ1-4; D might be TRBD1 (5 bases). The length of the CDR3 is 15 residues. Per the germline V gene, CDR1 is WSHSY and CDR2 is SAAADI. V gave up 2 bases and J gave up 7 bases, with 14 bases separating them. DNA of the CDR3: TGCGCCAGCAGTGAGACAATGGCAGGGCGTGAAAAACTGTTTTTT. This gives the protein CASSETMAGREKLFF.

V usage is TRBV12-5 and J usage is TRBJ2-7, with unresolved D. Germline V lookup: CDR1 LGHNT, CDR2 FRNRAP. The CDR3 extends over 15 amino acids. V was trimmed by 7 bases and J by 3 bases, leaving 19 bases between them. The CDR3 sequence: CASAPVGFLNYEQYF. The CDR3 bases are TGTGCTAGTGCCCCCGTCGGTTTCCTGAACTACGAGCAGTACTTC.

The chain couples TRBV20-1 to TRBJ2-4; D is unresolved. Trimming pared 1 base from V and 9 bases from J, leaving 7 bases between. Germline loops: CDR1 DFQATT, CDR2 SNEGSKA (reference sequence). The CDR3 consists of 11 residues. CDR3 nucleotide sequence: TGCAGTGCTAGAGGTTTTGGCATTCAGTACTTC. Amino acid sequence: CSARGFGIQYF.